This T cell receptor beta chain derives from a study of T cells in localized non-small cell lung cancer. Findings and caveats of the study: Increased T cell density in blood showed an association with longer overall survival.

V was pared by 10 bases and J by 1 base, with 5 bases of the junction left unmatched. The CDR3 consists of 13 residues. The germline CDR1 and CDR2 sequences are MDHEN and SYDVKM. Libraries were prepared by immunoSEQ multiplex PCR; TCRdb keeps only in-frame clonotypes and omits some of them. The table has 5,000 to 6,500 clones, about 28% seen once. With respect to this clone: Antigen specificity is unknown.

V and J are TRBV28 and TRBJ1-2; TRBD1 agrees at 8 bases. The TCR was taken from a female donor of 60 years or more with stage I lung adenocarcinoma. Source: lung tumor tissue, taken before any cancer treatment. Written as DNA, the CDR3 is TGTGCCACTGACAGGGGCGTTAACTATGGCTACACCTTC. It encodes CATDRGVNYGYTF.